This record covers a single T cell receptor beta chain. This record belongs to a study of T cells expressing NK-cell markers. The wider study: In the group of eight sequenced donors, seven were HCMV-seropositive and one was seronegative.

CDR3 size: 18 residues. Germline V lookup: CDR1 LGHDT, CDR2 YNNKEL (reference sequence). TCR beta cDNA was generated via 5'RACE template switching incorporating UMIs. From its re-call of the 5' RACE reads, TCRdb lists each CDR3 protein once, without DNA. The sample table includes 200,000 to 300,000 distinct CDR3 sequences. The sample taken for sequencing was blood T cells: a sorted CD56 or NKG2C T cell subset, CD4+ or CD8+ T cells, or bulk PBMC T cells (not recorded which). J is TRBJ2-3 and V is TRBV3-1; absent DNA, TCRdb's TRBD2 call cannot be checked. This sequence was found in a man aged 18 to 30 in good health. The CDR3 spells CASTKKTTAGGTTDTQYF.